This T cell receptor (beta chain) was recorded in a study of cytomegalovirus exposure and HLA in healthy donors. Overall study findings and caveats: It was confirmed in vitro that three of the CMV-associated chains were specific for CMV antigens.

The CDR3 runs to 12 residues. Germline V CDR1 and CDR2: LNHDA, SQIVND (reference sequence). V dropped 4 bases and J dropped 5 bases, with 8 bases sitting between them. This clone was detected a few times. The antigen remains unidentified. Clones were read by immunoSEQ multiplex PCR, and TCRdb kept only the in-frame ones, dropping some. This table holds under 300,000 clones, about 86% found once. The chain links TRBV19 to TRBJ2-5; D might be TRBD2 (5 bases). This TCR derives from a woman younger than 30 in good health and CMV-seronegative. The sequencing sample was made of PBMCs. The chain's CDR3 is CASSTQRETQYF. CDR3 nucleotides: TGTGCCAGTAGTACCCAGCGGGAGACCCAGTACTTC.